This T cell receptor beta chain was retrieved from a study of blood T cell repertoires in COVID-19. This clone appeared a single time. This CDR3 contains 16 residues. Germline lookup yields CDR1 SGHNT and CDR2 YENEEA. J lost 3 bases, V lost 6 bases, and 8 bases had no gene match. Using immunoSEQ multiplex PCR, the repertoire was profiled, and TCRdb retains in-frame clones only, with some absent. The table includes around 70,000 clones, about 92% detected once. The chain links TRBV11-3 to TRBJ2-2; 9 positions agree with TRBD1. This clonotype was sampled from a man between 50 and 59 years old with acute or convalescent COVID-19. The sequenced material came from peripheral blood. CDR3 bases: TGTGCCAGCAGTTCAACAGGGGGCTCGGACACCGGGGAGCTGTTTTTT. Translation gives CASSSTGGSDTGELFF.